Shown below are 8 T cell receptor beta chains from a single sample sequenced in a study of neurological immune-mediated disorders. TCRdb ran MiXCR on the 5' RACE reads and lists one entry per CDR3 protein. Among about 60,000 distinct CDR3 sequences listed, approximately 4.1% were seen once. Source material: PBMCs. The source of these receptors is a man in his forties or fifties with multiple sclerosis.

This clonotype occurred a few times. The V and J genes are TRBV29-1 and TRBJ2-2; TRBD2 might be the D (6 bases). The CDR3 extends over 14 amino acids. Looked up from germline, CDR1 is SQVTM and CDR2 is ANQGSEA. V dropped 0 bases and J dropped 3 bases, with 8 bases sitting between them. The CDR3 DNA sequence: TGCAGCGTTGAAGAGAGGAGGGACACCGGGGAGCTGTTTTTT. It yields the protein CSVEERRDTGELFF.

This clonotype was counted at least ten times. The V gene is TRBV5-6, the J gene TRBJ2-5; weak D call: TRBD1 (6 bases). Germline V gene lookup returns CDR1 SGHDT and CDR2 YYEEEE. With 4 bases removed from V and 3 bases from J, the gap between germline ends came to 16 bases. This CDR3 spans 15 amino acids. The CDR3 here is CASSTPAGDEETQYF. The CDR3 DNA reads TGTGCCAGCAGCACCCCGGCAGGGGATGAAGAGACCCAGTACTTC. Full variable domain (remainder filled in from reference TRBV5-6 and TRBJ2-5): DAGVTQSPTHLIKTRGQQVTLRCSPKSGHDTVSWYQQALGQGPQFIFQYYEEEERQRGNFPDRFSGHQFPNYSSELNVNALLLGDSALYLCASSTPAGDEETQYFGPGTRLLVL.

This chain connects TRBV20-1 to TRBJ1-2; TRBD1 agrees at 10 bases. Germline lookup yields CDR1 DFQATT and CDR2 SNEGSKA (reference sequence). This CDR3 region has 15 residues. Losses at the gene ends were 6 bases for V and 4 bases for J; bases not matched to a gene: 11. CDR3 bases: TGCAGTGCCCCAAGACAGGGGGCCGCCGGCTATGGCTACACCTTC. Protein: CSAPRQGAAGYGYTF.

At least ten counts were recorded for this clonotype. CDR3 bases: TGTGCCAGCGAGGCACTTACAGGGGAGACCGGGGAGCTGTTTTTT. Translated: CASEALTGETGELFF. The V gene is TRBV6-1, the J gene TRBJ2-2; 7 nucleotides agree with TRBD1. Germline-derived CDR1 and CDR2 are MNHNS and SASEGT. The CDR3 covers 15 residues. V was clipped by 8 bases and J by 5 bases; unmatched bases: 11.

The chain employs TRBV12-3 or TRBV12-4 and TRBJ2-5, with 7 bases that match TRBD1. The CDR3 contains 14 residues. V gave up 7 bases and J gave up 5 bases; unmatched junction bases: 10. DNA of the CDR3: TGTGCCAGCACCCCGGACAGGCCAGGGGAGACCCAGTACTTC. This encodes CASTPDRPGETQYF.

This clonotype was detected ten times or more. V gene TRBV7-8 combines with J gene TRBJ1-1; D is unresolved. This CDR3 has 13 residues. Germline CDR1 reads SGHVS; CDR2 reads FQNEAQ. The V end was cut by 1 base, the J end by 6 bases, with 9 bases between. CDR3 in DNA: TGTGCCAGCAGCTTAGATTTCCGGGCTGAAGCTTTCTTT. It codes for CASSLDFRAEAFF. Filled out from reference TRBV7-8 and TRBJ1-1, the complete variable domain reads GAGVSQSPRYKVAKRGQDVALRCDPISGHVSLFWYQQALGQGPEFLTYFQNEAQLDKSGLPSDRFFAERPEGSVSTLKIQRTQQEDSAVYLCASSLDFRAEAFFGQGTRLTVV.

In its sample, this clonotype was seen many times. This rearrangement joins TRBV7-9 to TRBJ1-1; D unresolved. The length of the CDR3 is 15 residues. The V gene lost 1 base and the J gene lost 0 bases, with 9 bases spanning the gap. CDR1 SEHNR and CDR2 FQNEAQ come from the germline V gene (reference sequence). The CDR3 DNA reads TGTGCCAGCAGCTTAGTACAGTTCATGAACACTGAAGCTTTCTTT. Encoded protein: CASSLVQFMNTEAFF.

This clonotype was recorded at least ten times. The CDR3 DNA follows: TGTGCCAGCAGCATCGGACAGGCAGAGCCGCAGTATTTT. Protein: CASSIGQAEPQYF. The chain links TRBV7-2 to TRBJ2-3, with TRBD1 matching over 7 bases. Trimming removed 5 bases from V and 10 bases from J; junction bases left unmatched: 9. From germline, CDR1 is SGHTA and CDR2 FQGNSA. The CDR3 loop spans 13 amino acids.